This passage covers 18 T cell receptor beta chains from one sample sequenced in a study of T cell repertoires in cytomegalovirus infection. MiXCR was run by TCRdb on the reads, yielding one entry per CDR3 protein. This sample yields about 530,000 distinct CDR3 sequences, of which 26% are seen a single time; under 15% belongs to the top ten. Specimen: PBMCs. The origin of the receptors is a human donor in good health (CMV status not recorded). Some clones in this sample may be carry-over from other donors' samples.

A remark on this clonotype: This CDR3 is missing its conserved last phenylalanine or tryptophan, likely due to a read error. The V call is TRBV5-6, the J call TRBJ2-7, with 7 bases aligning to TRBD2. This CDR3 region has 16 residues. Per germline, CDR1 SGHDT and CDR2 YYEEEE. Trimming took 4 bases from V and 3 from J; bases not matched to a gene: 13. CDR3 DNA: TGTGCCAGCAGCCCACCCGATACTCGCGGGAGCTACGAGCAGTACTTA. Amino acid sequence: CASSPPDTRGSYEQYL.

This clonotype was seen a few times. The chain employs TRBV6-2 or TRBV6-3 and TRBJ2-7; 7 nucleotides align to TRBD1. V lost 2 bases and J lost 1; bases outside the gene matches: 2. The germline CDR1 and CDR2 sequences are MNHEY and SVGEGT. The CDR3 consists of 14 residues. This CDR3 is CASSYGTASYEQYF. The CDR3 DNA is TGTGCCAGCAGTTACGGGACAGCATCCTACGAGCAGTACTTC.

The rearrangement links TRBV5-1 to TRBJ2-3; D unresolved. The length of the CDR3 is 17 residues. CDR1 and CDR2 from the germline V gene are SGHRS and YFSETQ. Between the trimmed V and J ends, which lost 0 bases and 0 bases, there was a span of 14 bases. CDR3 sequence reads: CASSLASRGPSTDTQYF. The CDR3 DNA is TGCGCCAGCAGCTTGGCGAGTCGTGGCCCCAGCACAGATACGCAGTATTTT.

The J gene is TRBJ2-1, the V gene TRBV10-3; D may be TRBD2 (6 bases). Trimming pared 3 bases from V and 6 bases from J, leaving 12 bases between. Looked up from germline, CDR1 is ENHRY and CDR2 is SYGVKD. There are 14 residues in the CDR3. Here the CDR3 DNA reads TGTGCCATCAGTGATGCGGCGGGGTCCAATGAGCAGTTCTTC. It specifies CAISDAAGSNEQFF.

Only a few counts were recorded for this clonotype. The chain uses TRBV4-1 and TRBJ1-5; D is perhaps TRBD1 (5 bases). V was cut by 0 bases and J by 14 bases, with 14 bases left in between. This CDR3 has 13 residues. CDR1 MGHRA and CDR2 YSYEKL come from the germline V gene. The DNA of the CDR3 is TGCGCCAGCAGCCAAGACCTCCAGGGTGAAAAGCATTTT. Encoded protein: CASSQDLQGEKHF.

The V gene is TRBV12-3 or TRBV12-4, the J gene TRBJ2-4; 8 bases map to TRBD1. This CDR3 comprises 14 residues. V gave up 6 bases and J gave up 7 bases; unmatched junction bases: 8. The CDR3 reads CASRETGVGNIQYF. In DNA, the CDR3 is TGTGCCAGCAGGGAGACAGGGGTCGGGAACATTCAGTACTTC.

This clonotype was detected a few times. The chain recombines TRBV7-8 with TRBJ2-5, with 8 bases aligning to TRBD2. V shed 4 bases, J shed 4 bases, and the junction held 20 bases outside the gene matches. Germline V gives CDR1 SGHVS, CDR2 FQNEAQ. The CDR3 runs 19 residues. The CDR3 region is CASSSTGERESPRGETQYF. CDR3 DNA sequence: TGTGCCAGCAGCTCCACGGGGGAGCGGGAGTCCCCCAGGGGAGAGACCCAGTACTTC.

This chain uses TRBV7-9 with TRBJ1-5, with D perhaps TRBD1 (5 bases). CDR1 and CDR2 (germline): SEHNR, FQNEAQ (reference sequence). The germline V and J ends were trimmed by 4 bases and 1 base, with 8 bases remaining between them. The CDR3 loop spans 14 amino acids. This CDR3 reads CASSSGLSNQPQHF. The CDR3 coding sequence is TGTGCCAGCAGCTCGGGACTGAGCAATCAGCCCCAGCATTTT.

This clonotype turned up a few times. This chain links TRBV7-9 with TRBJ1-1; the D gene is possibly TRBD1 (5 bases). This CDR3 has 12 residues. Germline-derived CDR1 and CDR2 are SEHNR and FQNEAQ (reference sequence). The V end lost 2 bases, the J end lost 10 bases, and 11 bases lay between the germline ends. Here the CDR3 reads CASSLPGGGAFF. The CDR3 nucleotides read TGTGCCAGCAGCTTACCTGGGGGGGGAGCTTTCTTT.

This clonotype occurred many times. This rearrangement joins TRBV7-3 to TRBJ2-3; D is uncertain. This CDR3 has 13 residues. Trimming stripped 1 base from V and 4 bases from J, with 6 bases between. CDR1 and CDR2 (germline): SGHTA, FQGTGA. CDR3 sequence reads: CASSLMNSDTQYF. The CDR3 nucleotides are TGTGCCAGCAGCTTAATGAACTCAGATACGCAGTATTTT. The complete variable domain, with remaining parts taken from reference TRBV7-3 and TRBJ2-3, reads GAGVSQTPSNKVTEKGKYVELRCDPISGHTALYWYRQSLGQGPEFLIYFQGTGAADDSGLPNDRFFAVRPEGSVSTLKIQRTERGDSAVYLCASSLMNSDTQYFGPGTRLTVL.

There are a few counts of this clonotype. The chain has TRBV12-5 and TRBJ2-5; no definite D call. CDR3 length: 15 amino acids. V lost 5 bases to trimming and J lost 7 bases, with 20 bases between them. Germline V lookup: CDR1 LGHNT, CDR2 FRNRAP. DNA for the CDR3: TGTGCTAGTGGTACCTCCCGGCGTTCGAAGGGGACCCAGTACTTC. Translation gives CASGTSRRSKGTQYF.

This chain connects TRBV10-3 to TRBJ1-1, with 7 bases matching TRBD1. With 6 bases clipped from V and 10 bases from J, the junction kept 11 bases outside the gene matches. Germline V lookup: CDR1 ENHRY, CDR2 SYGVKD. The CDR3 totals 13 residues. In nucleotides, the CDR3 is TGTGCCATCAGCTTTAACGTCCAGGGGGGAGCTTTCTTT. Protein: CAISFNVQGGAFF.

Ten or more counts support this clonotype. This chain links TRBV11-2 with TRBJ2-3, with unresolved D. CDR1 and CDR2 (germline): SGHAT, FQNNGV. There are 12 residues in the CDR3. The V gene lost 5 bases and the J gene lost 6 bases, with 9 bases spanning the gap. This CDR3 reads CASSLLQDTQYF. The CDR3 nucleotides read TGTGCCAGCAGCCTCCTCCAGGATACGCAGTATTTT.

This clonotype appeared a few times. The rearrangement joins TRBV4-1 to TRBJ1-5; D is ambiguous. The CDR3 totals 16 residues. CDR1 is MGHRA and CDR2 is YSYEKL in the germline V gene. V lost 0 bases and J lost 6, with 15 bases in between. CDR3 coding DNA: TGCGCCAGCAGCCAAGATCCAGGATTAGGTGGTCAGCCCCAGCATTTT. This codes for CASSQDPGLGGQPQHF.

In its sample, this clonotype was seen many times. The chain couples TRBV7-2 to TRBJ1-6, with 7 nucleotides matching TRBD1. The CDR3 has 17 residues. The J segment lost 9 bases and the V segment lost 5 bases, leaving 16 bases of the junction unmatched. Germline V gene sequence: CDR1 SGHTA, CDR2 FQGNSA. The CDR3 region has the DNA TGTGCCAGCAGCGCGGGACAGCCGGTCGGTTGGGGTTCACCCCTCCACTTT. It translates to CASSAGQPVGWGSPLHF.

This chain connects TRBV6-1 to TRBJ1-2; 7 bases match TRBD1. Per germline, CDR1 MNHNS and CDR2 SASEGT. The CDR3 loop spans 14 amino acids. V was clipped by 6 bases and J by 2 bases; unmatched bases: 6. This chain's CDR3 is CASRTGSPNYGYTF. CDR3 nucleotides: TGTGCCAGCAGGACAGGGAGCCCCAACTATGGCTACACCTTC.

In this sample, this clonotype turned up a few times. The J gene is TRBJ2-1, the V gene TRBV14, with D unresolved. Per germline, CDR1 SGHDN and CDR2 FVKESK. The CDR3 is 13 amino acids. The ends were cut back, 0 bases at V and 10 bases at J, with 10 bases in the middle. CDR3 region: CASSQDRWKEQFF. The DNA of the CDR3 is TGTGCCAGCAGCCAAGATCGATGGAAGGAGCAGTTCTTC.

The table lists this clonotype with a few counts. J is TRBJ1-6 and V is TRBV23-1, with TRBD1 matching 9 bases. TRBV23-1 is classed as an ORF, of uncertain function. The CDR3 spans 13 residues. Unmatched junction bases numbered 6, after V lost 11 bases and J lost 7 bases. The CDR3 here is CADRGAWNSPLHF. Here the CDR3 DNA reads TGCGCCGACAGGGGGGCATGGAATTCACCCCTCCACTTT.